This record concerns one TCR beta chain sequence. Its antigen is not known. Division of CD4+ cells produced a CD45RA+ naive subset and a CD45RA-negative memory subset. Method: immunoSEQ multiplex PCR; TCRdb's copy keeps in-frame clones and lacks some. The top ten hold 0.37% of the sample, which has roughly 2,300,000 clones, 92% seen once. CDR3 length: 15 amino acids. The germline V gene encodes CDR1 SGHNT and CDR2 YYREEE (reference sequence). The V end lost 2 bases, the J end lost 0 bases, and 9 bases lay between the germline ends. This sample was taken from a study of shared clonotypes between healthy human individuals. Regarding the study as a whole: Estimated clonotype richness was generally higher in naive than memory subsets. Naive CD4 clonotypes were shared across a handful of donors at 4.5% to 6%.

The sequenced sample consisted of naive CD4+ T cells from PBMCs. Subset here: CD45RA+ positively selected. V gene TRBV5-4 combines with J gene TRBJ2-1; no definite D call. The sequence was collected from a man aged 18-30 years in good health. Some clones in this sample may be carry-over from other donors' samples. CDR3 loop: CASSFGRYSYNEQFF. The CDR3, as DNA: TGTGCCAGCAGCTTCGGACGGTACTCCTACAATGAGCAGTTCTTC.